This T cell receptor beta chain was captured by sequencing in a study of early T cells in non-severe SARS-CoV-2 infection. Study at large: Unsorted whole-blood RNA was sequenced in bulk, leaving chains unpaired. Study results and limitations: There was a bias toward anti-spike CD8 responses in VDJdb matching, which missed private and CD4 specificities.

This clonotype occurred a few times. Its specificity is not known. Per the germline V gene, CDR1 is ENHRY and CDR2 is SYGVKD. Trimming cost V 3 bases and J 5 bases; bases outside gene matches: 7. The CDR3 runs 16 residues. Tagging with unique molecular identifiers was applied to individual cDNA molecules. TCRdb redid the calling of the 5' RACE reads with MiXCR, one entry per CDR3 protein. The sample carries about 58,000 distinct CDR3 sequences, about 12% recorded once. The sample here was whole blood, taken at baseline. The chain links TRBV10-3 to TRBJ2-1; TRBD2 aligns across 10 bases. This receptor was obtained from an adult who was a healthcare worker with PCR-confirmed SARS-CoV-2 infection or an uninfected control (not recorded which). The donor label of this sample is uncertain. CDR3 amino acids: CAISDPTSGEDNEQFF. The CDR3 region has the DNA TGTGCCATCAGTGATCCAACTAGCGGGGAGGACAATGAGCAGTTCTTC.